The text below deals with one T cell receptor beta chain. Its specificity is not known. This CDR3 has 12 amino acids. Germline V lookup: CDR1 GTSNPN, CDR2 SVGIG (reference sequence). Trimming removed 2 bases at V and 4 bases at J, with 8 bases between. This entry is derived from a study of T cell responses to AZD1222 COVID-19 vaccine. Study in general: Both about-4-week and about-12-week second-dose recipients were combined.

Assay: immunoSEQ multiplex PCR; the TCRdb copy retains only in-frame clones and omits some. Of tens of thousands of clones in the sample, roughly 91% were seen once. Overall study results and limits: Of the AZD1222 recipients, only 6 or 7 were seropositive at baseline. Sampling captured repertoires only after the peak T cell response.

The specimen was peripheral blood, collected on day 0 of AZD1222 vaccination. This sequence was found in an adult in good health. The chain couples TRBV30 to TRBJ2-5; D gene ambiguous. In DNA, the CDR3 is TGTGCCTGGAGTTCAGTAGGAGAGACCCAGTACTTC. It encodes CAWSSVGETQYF.